The 31 T cell receptor beta chains given below trace back to one sample, sequenced in a study of blood T cell repertoires in COVID-19 (dated by TCRdb to about 2020). The method behind the library was the immunoSEQ multiplex PCR assay. In TCRdb, the immuneACCESS table is reduced to in-frame sequences with V and J assigned. These tables do not hold every clone; where another copy was compared, an unresolved V gene accounts for under half, and the others remain unexplained. Recorded for this sample are about 390,000 clones; approximately 87% of them occurred a single time. The ten top clones hold 10% of the sample. The specimen was PBMCs or T cells enriched from blood (not recorded which). The receptors were sampled from a woman between 50 and 59 years old who had recovered from COVID-19.

The chain recombines TRBV12-3 or TRBV12-4 with TRBJ2-7; D perhaps matches TRBD2 (5 bases). Trimming shortened V by 5 bases and J by 3 bases, and 8 bases separated the two germline ends. CDR3 length equals 12 residues. In DNA, the CDR3 is TGTGCCAGCAGTAAAGGGAGCTACGAGCAGTACTTC. Translating it yields CASSKGSYEQYF.

This chain uses TRBV4-1 with TRBJ2-4, with TRBD1 matching 7 bases. V was pared by 0 bases and J by 15 bases, with 8 bases of the junction left unmatched. The CDR3 spans 13 residues. CDR1 is MGHRA, CDR2 YSYEKL, per germline. CDR3 nucleotides: TGCGCCAGCAGCCAAGAAAGACAGGGTTTTTTGTACTTC. Translated, it gives CASSQERQGFLYF.

The chain uses TRBV18 and TRBJ1-4; 9 positions agree with TRBD1. The CDR3 runs to 13 residues. Germline CDR1 reads KGHSH; CDR2 reads LQKENI. With 8 bases clipped from V and 7 bases from J, the junction kept 5 bases outside the gene matches. CDR3 coding DNA: TGTGCCAGCGCCCGGGACAGGGTTGAAAAACTGTTTTTT. Amino acid sequence: CASARDRVEKLFF.

This chain uses TRBV28 with TRBJ2-5; 7 nucleotides match TRBD1. Germline lookup yields CDR1 MDHEN and CDR2 SYDVKM. The CDR3 extends over 16 amino acids. Germline trimming cut 5 bases from V and 5 bases from J; bases unmatched to any gene: 14. CDR3 region: CASSPGQLNSRETQYF. Here the CDR3 DNA reads TGTGCCAGCAGTCCGGGACAGCTAAATTCCCGGGAGACCCAGTACTTC.

This clone occurred a few times. The chain uses TRBV11-2 and TRBJ2-7; 10 nucleotides line up with TRBD2. J was trimmed by 0 bases and V by 7 bases; bases with no gene match: 18. The CDR3 is 19 amino acids. The germline V gene encodes CDR1 SGHAT and CDR2 FQNNGV. The CDR3 nucleotides are TGTGCCAGCACCTCGACCGGGGTAGCGGGGGGCCTTAGCTCCTACGAGCAGTACTTC. It encodes CASTSTGVAGGLSSYEQYF.

The rearrangement uses TRBV11-2 and TRBJ1-4; a weak D match, TRBD1 (5 bases). Germline CDR1 and CDR2: SGHAT and FQNNGV. V lost 0 bases to trimming and J lost 3 bases, with 11 bases between them. The CDR3 sequence is 16 residues long. CDR3 nucleotide sequence: TGTGCCAGCAGCTTAGATCTCAGGGTTCCTAATGAAAAACTGTTTTTT. It codes for CASSLDLRVPNEKLFF.

V is TRBV28 and J is TRBJ1-2; a weak D match, TRBD1 (5 bases). CDR1 is MDHEN and CDR2 is SYDVKM in the germline V gene. There are 11 residues in the CDR3. The V and J ends lost 7 bases and 2 bases respectively, with 5 bases between them. The CDR3 DNA is TGTGCCAGCACAGGGAACTATGGCTACACCTTC. Its protein product is CASTGNYGYTF.

A single count supports this clone. The chain joins TRBV27 to TRBJ1-6; weak D call: TRBD1 (5 bases). V was clipped by 6 bases and J by 10 bases, with 13 bases between them. The CDR3 runs 13 residues. CDR1 is MNHEY, CDR2 SMNVEV, per germline (reference sequence). The DNA for the CDR3 is TGTGCCAGCAGACATGGGGGAGGCTCACCCCTCCACTTT. This translates into CASRHGGGSPLHF.

V gene TRBV9 combines with J gene TRBJ1-2; 8 bases map to TRBD1. The CDR3 sequence is 13 residues long. Per the germline V gene, CDR1 is SGDLS and CDR2 is YYNGEE. Trimming removed 4 bases from V and 8 bases from J; junction bases left unmatched: 7. The CDR3 region has the DNA TGTGCCAGCAGCCCCCAGGACAGGGTAGGCTACACCTTC. Protein sequence: CASSPQDRVGYTF.

In its sample, this clone was seen once. The chain carries TRBV30 and TRBJ1-1; D gene ambiguous. Looked up from germline, CDR1 is GTSNPN and CDR2 is SVGIG (reference sequence). The ends were cut back, 3 bases at V and 0 bases at J, with 5 bases in the middle. The CDR3 length is 12 residues. The CDR3 loop is CAWRRLNTEAFF. In nucleotides, the CDR3 is TGTGCCTGGAGACGGTTGAACACTGAAGCTTTCTTT.

This clone occurred once. J is TRBJ1-2 and V is TRBV28; TRBD1 matches 9 bases. Germline V CDR1 and CDR2: MDHEN, SYDVKM. This CDR3 region has 16 residues. Trimming cost V 3 bases and J 8 bases; bases outside gene matches: 13. The CDR3 spells CASSFRRTGQGRGYTF. The CDR3 bases are TGTGCCAGCAGTTTTCGCCGGACGGGACAGGGTCGCGGCTACACCTTC.

This clone was seen at least ten times. V and J are TRBV6-2 or TRBV6-3 and TRBJ1-2, with 7 nucleotides matching TRBD1. Germline trimming cut 5 bases from V and 2 bases from J; bases unmatched to any gene: 11. Germline V lookup: CDR1 MNHEY, CDR2 SVGEGT. The CDR3 has 16 residues. The CDR3 region is CASSRPPGTENYGYTF. Written as DNA, the CDR3 is TGTGCCAGCAGTCGACCCCCCGGGACAGAGAACTATGGCTACACCTTC.

This chain uses TRBV5-8 with TRBJ1-6; TRBD1 matches at 7 bases. This CDR3 contains 14 residues. V was pared by 2 bases and J by 10 bases, with 6 bases of the junction left unmatched. CDR1 is SGHTS, CDR2 YDEGEE, per germline. CDR3 region: CASSLQGSVSPLHF. In DNA, the CDR3 is TGTGCCAGCAGCTTACAGGGGAGTGTGTCACCCCTCCACTTT.

The rearrangement links TRBV28 to TRBJ2-7, with a tentative D call TRBD1 (6 bases). Germline CDR1 and CDR2: MDHEN and SYDVKM. This CDR3 is 17 amino acids long. Trimming left V 5 bases short and J 2 bases short, with 22 bases between. The chain's CDR3 is CASSPSRLEDRAYEQYF. DNA for the CDR3: TGTGCCAGCAGTCCCAGCCGGTTAGAGGACAGAGCCTACGAGCAGTACTTC.

The rearrangement uses TRBV4-3 and TRBJ1-5; D might be TRBD1 (5 bases). Trimming removed 0 bases at V and 5 bases at J, with 11 bases between. The CDR3 is 15 amino acids. Germline V gives CDR1 LGHNA, CDR2 YSLEER. Here the CDR3 reads CASSQEYPGDQPQHF. The CDR3 DNA reads as TGCGCCAGCAGCCAAGAGTACCCGGGGGATCAGCCCCAGCATTTT.

The chain combines TRBV3-1 (or the pseudogene TRBV3-2) with TRBJ1-5, with D tentatively TRBD1 (5 bases). V shed 0 bases and J shed 7 bases, with 10 bases lying between them. From germline, CDR1 is LGHDT and CDR2 YNNKEL (reference sequence). CDR3 length equals 14 residues. The CDR3 spells CASSQEGGAQPQHF. DNA of the CDR3: TGTGCCAGCAGCCAAGAAGGTGGGGCCCAGCCCCAGCATTTT.

The rearrangement uses TRBV2 and TRBJ1-1, with D unclear. Trimming took off 2 bases at V and 6 bases at J, with 13 bases between the two ends. The CDR3 contains 14 residues. In germline, CDR1 is SNHLY, CDR2 FYNNEI. The CDR3 DNA reads TGTGCCAGCAGTGAAATTCTGGGGAGAGCTGAAGCTTTCTTT. Protein: CASSEILGRAEAFF.

This chain connects TRBV5-5 to TRBJ1-3; 10 bases are shared with TRBD1. The CDR3 covers 15 residues. Unmatched junction bases numbered 2, after V lost 3 bases and J lost 2 bases. The germline gives CDR1 SGHKS, CDR2 YYEKEE (reference sequence). CDR3 region: CASSSGTGAGNTIYF. In nucleotides, the CDR3 is TGTGCCAGCAGCTCCGGGACAGGGGCTGGAAACACCATATATTTT.

As regards this clone: Distinct nucleotide sequences in the sample also encode this CDR3. The chain uses TRBV6-5 and TRBJ2-7; TRBD1 aligns across 9 bases. The CDR3 sequence is 15 residues long. The V segment lost 0 bases and the J segment 0 bases; nucleotides outside the gene matches: 0. CDR1 MNHEY and CDR2 SVGAGI come from the germline V gene. The CDR3 here is CASSYSTGGSYEQYF. In DNA form, the CDR3 reads TGTGCCAGCAGTTACTCGACAGGGGGCTCCTACGAGCAGTACTTC.

The chain has TRBV6-5 and TRBJ1-1; a possible D gene is TRBD1 (6 bases). V lost 0 bases and J 0 bases, leaving 8 bases between the germline ends. The CDR3 runs 15 residues. The V gene's germline CDR1 is MNHEY and CDR2 SVGAGI. Here the CDR3 reads CASSYSAGVNTEAFF. The CDR3 DNA reads as TGTGCCAGCAGTTACTCTGCAGGGGTGAACACTGAAGCTTTCTTT.

This clone was picked up a small number of times. V is TRBV5-1 and J is TRBJ2-5; weak D call: TRBD1 (7 bases). Germline V gene lookup returns CDR1 SGHRS and CDR2 YFSETQ. V lost 2 bases and J lost 4, with 15 bases in between. The length of the CDR3 is 15 residues. CDR3 sequence (DNA): TGCGCCAGCAGCTTAGGGAACAGGGGAGGAGAGACCCAGTACTTC. Protein sequence: CASSLGNRGGETQYF.

The gene calls are TRBV19 and TRBJ1-1; D is unresolved. In germline, CDR1 is LNHDA, CDR2 SQIVND (reference sequence). The ends were cut back, 6 bases at V and 4 bases at J, with 18 bases in the middle. This CDR3 comprises 15 residues. DNA for the CDR3: TGTGCCAGTAGCGCTTTCGGGGAAATGAGCACTGAAGCTTTCTTT. Residues: CASSAFGEMSTEAFF.

The chain is built from TRBV2 and TRBJ2-7; TRBD1 aligns across 9 bases. Germline V gene sequence: CDR1 SNHLY, CDR2 FYNNEI. The ends lost 6 bases at V and 3 bases at J; junction bases unmatched: 3. This CDR3 comprises 13 residues. The CDR3 protein is CASRGQGGYEQYF. CDR3 bases: TGTGCCAGCAGGGGACAGGGAGGCTACGAGCAGTACTTC. The full variable domain, rest sourced from reference TRBV2 and TRBJ2-7, is EPEVTQTPSHQVTQMGQEVILRCVPISNHLYFYWYRQILGQKVEFLVSFYNNEISEKSEIFDDQFSVERPDGSNFTLKIRSTKLEDSAMYFCASRGQGGYEQYFGPGTRLTVT.

The sample holds one count of this clone. This chain links TRBV28 with TRBJ1-3; 7 nucleotides line up with TRBD1. Germline V gene lookup returns CDR1 MDHEN and CDR2 SYDVKM. The CDR3 runs to 20 residues. Germline trimming cut 3 bases from V and 4 bases from J; bases unmatched to any gene: 21. CDR3 loop: CASSFPLKTGNPKSGNTIYF. In DNA form, the CDR3 reads TGTGCCAGCAGTTTCCCCCTTAAGACAGGGAACCCTAAGTCAGGAAACACCATATATTTT.

The chain has TRBV4-3 and TRBJ2-3, with 7 bases matching TRBD2. The CDR3 length is 15 residues. Looked up from germline, CDR1 is LGHNA and CDR2 is YSLEER. V shed 6 bases, J shed 6 bases, and the junction held 12 bases outside the gene matches. Here the CDR3 DNA reads TGCGCCAGCAGTACGGTGGCGGGGGTCACCGATACGCAGTATTTT. Amino acids: CASSTVAGVTDTQYF.

The chain recombines TRBV19 with TRBJ2-1, with 8 bases matching TRBD2. This CDR3 has 17 amino acids. V dropped 9 bases and J dropped 6; count of bases not matched to a gene: 19. The germline V gene has CDR1 LNHDA and CDR2 SQIVND (reference sequence). The CDR3 DNA follows: TGTGCCAGCCGAGGGATCCAGCGGGGGTCCCTAACCAATGAGCAGTTCTTC. Translating gives CASRGIQRGSLTNEQFF.

This rearrangement joins TRBV15 to TRBJ1-1; D is unclear. The germline V gene encodes CDR1 LNHNV and CDR2 YYDKDF (reference sequence). Between the trimmed V and J ends, which lost 5 bases and 3 bases, there was a span of 10 bases. This CDR3 is 13 amino acids long. The CDR3 nucleotides are TGTGCCACCAGCCGTAGGAGGGACACTGAAGCTTTCTTT. It specifies CATSRRRDTEAFF.

V and J are TRBV30 and TRBJ1-3; D might be TRBD1 (5 bases). The CDR3 runs 12 residues. V was cut by 2 bases and J by 8 bases, with 10 bases left in between. Germline loops: CDR1 GTSNPN, CDR2 SVGIG (reference sequence). CDR3 residues: CAWSRGADTIYF. Written as DNA, the CDR3 is TGTGCCTGGAGTCGCGGGGCGGACACCATATATTTT. Filled out from reference TRBV30 and TRBJ1-3, the complete variable domain reads SQTIHQWPATLVQPVGSPLSLECTVEGTSNPNLYWYRQAAGRGLQLLFYSVGIGQISSEVPQNLSASRPQDRQFILSSKKLLLSDSGFYLCAWSRGADTIYFGEGSWLTVV.

The rearrangement uses TRBV11-3 and TRBJ2-1; a weak D match, TRBD2 (6 bases). The CDR3 consists of 12 residues. V lost 4 bases and J 7 bases, leaving 8 bases between the germline ends. CDR1 is SGHNT and CDR2 is YENEEA in the germline V gene. The CDR3 DNA follows: TGTGCCAGCAGCTCTCGGGGGAATGAGCAGTTCTTC. Residues: CASSSRGNEQFF.

This chain links TRBV28 with TRBJ1-2; TRBD1 might be the D (6 bases). Trimming left V 5 bases short and J 4 bases short, with 14 bases between. There are 14 residues in the CDR3. CDR1 and CDR2 (germline): MDHEN, SYDVKM. Here the CDR3 reads CASSNQDRIYGYTF. Here the CDR3 DNA reads TGTGCCAGCAGTAATCAGGACAGAATCTATGGCTACACCTTC.

The chain links TRBV27 to TRBJ2-7; D gene uncertain. The germline CDR1 and CDR2 sequences are MNHEY and SMNVEV (reference sequence). The CDR3 consists of 14 residues. Trimming took off 6 bases at V and 5 bases at J, with 17 bases between the two ends. The CDR3 loop is CASSPTWATDEQYF. The CDR3 nucleotides are TGTGCCAGCAGCCCCACGTGGGCAACCGACGAGCAGTACTTC.